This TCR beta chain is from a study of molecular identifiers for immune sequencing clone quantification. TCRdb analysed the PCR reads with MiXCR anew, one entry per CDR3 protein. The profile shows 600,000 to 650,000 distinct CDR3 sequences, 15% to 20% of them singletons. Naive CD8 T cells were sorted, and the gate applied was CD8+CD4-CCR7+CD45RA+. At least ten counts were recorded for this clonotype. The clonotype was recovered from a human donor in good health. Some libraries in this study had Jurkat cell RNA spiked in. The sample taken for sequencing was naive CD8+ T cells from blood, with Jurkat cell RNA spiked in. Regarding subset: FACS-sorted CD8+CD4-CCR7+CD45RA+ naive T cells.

CDR3 coding DNA: TGTGCCAGTAGTCCTGACAGGGGGCACCAAGAGACCCAGTACTTC. Residues: CASSPDRGHQETQYF. The chain combines TRBV19 with TRBJ2-5, with TRBD1 matching 10 bases. CDR3 length: 15 residues. Trimming took 5 bases from V and 0 from J; bases not matched to a gene: 3. CDR1 and CDR2 (germline): LNHDA, SQIVND (reference sequence).